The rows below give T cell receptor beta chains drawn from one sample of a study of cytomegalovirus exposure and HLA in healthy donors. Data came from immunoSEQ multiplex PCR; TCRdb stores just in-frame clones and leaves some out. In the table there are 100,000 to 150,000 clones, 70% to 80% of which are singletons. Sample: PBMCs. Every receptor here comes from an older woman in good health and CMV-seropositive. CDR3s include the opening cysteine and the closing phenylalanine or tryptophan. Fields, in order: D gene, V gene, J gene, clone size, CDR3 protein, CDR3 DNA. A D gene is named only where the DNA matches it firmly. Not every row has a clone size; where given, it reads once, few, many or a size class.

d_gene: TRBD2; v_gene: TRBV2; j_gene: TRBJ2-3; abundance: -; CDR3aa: CASSEASGGLDTQYF; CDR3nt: TGTGCCAGCAGTGAAGCGAGCGGGGGCCTAGATACGCAGTATTTT
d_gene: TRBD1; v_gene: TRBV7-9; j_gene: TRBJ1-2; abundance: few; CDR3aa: CASGGQGAINGYTF; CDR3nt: TGTGCCAGCGGAGGACAGGGGGCCATAAATGGCTACACCTTC
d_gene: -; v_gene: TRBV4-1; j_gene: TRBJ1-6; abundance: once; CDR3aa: CASSRTPGTMDSPLHF; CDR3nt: TGCGCCAGCAGCCGAACCCCCGGGACAATGGATTCACCCCTCCACTTT
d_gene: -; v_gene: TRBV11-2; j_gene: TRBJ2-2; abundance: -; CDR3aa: CASSLRGTNTGELFF; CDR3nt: TGTGCCAGCAGCCTCCGAGGAACGAACACCGGGGAGCTGTTTTTT
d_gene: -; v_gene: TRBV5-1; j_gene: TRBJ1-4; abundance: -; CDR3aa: CASSPLATNEKLFF; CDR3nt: TGCGCCAGCTCTCCCCTAGCAACTAATGAAAAACTGTTTTTT
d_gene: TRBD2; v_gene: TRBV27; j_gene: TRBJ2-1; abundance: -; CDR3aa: CASSFPSGGTYNEQFF; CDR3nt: TGTGCCAGCAGTTTCCCTAGCGGGGGTACCTACAATGAGCAGTTCTTC
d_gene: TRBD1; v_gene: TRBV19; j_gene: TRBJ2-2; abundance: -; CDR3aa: CASSGQGASGELFF; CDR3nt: TGTGCCAGTAGTGGGCAGGGGGCTTCCGGGGAGCTGTTTTTT
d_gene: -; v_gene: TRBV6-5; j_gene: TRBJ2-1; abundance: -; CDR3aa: CASSSTGYNEQFF; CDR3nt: TGTGCCAGCAGTTCGACAGGTTACAATGAGCAGTTCTTC
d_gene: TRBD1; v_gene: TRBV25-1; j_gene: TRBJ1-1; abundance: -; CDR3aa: CASSHQGANTEAFF; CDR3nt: TGTGCCAGCAGCCATCAGGGGGCGAACACTGAAGCTTTCTTT
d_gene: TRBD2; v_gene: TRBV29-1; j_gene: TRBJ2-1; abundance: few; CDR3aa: CSAVWTGGYNEQFF; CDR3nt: TGCAGCGCCGTATGGACGGGAGGCTACAATGAGCAGTTCTTC
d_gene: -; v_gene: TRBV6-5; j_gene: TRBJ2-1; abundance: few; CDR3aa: CASSYWERGNEQFF; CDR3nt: TGTGCCAGCAGTTACTGGGAGCGCGGCAATGAGCAGTTCTTC
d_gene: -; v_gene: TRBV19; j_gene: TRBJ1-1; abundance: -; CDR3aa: CASSFTANTEAFF; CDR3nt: TGTGCCAGTAGTTTCACAGCGAACACTGAAGCTTTCTTT
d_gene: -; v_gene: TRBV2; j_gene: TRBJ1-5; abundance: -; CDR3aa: CASSAGVGQPQHF; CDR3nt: TGTGCCAGCTCGGCGGGGGTAGGTCAGCCCCAGCATTTT
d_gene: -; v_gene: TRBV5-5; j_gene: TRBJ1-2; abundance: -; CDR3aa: CASRSGGGVDYGYTF; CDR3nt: TGTGCCAGCAGATCCGGCGGGGGGGTGGACTATGGCTACACCTTC
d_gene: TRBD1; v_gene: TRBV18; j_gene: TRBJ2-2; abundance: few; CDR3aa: CASSRGGASGELFF; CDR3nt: TGTGCCAGCTCAAGAGGGGGCGCTTCCGGGGAGCTGTTTTTT
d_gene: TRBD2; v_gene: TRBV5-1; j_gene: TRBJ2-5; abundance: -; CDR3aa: CASSLGLAGEGTQYF; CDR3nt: TGCGCCAGCAGCTTGGGACTAGCGGGGGAGGGGACCCAGTACTTC
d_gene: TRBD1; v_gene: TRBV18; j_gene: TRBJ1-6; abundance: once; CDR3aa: CASSSWTGGASSPLHF; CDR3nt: TGTGCCAGCTCATCCTGGACAGGGGGCGCGAGTTCACCCCTCCACTTT
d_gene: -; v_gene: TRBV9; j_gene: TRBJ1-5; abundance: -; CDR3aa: CASSPQGSNQPQHF; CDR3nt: TGTGCCAGCAGCCCCCAGGGAAGCAATCAGCCCCAGCATTTT
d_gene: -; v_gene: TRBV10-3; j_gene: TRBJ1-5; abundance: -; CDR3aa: CAISTESNQPQHF; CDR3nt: TGTGCCATCAGCACAGAGAGCAATCAGCCCCAGCATTTT
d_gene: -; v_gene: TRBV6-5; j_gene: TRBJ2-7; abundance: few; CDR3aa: CASSTTGSSYEQYF; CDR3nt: TGTGCCAGCAGTACAACAGGGAGCTCCTACGAGCAGTACTTC
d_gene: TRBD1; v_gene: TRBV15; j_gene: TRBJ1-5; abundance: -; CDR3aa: CATSAHRGLQPQHF; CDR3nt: TGTGCCACCAGCGCACACAGGGGTCTTCAGCCCCAGCATTTT
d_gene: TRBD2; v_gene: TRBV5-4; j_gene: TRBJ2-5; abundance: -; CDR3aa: CASSRPGLAGETQYF; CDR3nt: TGTGCCAGCAGTCGCCCCGGACTAGCTGGGGAGACCCAGTACTTC
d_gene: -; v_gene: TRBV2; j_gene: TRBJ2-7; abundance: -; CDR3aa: CASSVQGTYEQYF; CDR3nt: TGTGCCAGCAGTGTCCAGGGAACCTACGAGCAGTACTTC
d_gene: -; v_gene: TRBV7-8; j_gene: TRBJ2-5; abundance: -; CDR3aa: CASSSGGGRETQYF; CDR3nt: TGTGCCAGCAGCTCTGGGGGGGGGCGAGAGACCCAGTACTTC
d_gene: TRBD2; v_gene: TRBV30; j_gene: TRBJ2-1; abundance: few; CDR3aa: CAWSPTRLAGGRGEQFF; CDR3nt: TGTGCCTGGAGTCCGACCCGACTAGCGGGGGGGCGGGGTGAGCAGTTCTTC
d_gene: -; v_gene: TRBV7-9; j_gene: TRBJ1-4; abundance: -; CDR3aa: CASSSEGSGEKLFF; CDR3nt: TGTGCCAGCAGTTCTGAGGGTTCTGGCGAAAAACTGTTTTTT
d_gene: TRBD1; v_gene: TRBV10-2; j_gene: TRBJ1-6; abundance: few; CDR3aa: CASSERGGNSPLHF; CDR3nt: TGCGCCAGCAGTGAGAGAGGGGGCAATTCACCCCTCCACTTT
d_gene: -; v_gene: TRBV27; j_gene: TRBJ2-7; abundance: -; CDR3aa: CASIPRLTKISYEQYF; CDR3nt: TGTGCCAGCATTCCCCGACTGACTAAAATCTCCTACGAGCAGTACTTC
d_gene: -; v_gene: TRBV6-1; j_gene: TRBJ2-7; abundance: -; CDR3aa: CASSEAREQYF; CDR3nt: TGTGCCAGCAGTGAAGCGCGAGAGCAGTACTTC
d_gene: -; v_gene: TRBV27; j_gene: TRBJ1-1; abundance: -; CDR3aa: CASSFLQGITEAFF; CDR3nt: TGTGCCAGCAGTTTCCTACAGGGAATCACTGAAGCTTTCTTT
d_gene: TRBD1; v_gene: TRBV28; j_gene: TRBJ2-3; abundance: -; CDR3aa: CASSLDRVDTQYF; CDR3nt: TGTGCCAGCAGTTTGGACAGGGTAGATACGCAGTATTTT
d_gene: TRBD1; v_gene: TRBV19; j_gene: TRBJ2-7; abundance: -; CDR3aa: CASSSPGQGDYEQYF; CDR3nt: TGTGCCAGTAGTTCCCCGGGACAGGGGGACTACGAGCAGTACTTC
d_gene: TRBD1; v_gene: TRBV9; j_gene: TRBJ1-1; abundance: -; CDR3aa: CASSADRGPRGEAFF; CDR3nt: TGTGCCAGCAGCGCGGACAGGGGGCCCCGGGGTGAAGCTTTCTTT
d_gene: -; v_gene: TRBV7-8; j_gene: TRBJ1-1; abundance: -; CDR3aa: CASTLSSMNTEAFF; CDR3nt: TGTGCCAGCACCCTCTCGAGTATGAACACTGAAGCTTTCTTT
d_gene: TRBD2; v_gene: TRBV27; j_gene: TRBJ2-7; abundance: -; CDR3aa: CASSLRLAGGWNEQYF; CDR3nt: TGTGCCAGCAGTTTAAGACTAGCGGGGGGCTGGAACGAGCAGTACTTC
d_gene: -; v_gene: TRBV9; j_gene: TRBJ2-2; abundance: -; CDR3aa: CASSVATNTGELFF; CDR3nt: TGTGCCAGCAGCGTAGCTACGAACACCGGGGAGCTGTTTTTT
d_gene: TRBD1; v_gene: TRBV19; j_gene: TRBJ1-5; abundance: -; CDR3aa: CASRGQALGNSNQPQHF; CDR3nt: TGTGCCAGTAGGGGACAGGCCCTAGGTAATAGCAATCAGCCCCAGCATTTT
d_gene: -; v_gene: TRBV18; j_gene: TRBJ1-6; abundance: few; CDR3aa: CASSPREFNSPLHF; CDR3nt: TGTGCCAGCTCACCGCGGGAGTTTAATTCACCCCTCCACTTT
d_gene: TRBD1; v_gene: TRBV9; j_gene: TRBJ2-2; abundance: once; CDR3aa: CASSPRQGGTGELFF; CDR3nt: TGTGCCAGCAGCCCCCGACAGGGGGGCACCGGGGAGCTGTTTTTT
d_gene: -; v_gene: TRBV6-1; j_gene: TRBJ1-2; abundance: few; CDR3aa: CASSVGGGGYGYTF; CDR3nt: TGTGCCAGCAGTGTGGGAGGGGGGGGGTATGGCTACACCTTC
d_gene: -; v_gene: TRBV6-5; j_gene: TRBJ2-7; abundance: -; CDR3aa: CASSKQGRTYEQYF; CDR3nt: TGTGCCAGCAGTAAACAGGGAAGAACCTACGAGCAGTACTTC
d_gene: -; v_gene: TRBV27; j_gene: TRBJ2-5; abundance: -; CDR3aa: CASSLADQETQYF; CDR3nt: TGTGCCAGCAGTTTAGCAGACCAAGAGACCCAGTACTTC
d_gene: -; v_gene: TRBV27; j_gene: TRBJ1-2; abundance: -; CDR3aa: CASSLTGSPNYGYTF; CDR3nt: TGTGCCAGCAGTCTCACAGGTTCTCCTAACTATGGCTACACCTTC
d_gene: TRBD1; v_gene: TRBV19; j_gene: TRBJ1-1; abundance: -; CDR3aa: CASSLGQGAYTEAFF; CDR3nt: TGTGCCAGTAGCCTGGGCCAGGGGGCATACACTGAAGCTTTCTTT
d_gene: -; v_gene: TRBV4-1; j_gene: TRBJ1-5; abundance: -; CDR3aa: CASSQDQLQNSNQPQHF; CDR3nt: TGCGCCAGCAGCCAAGATCAGTTACAAAATAGCAATCAGCCCCAGCATTTT
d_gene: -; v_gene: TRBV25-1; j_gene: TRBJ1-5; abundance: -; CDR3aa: CASQLASNQPQHF; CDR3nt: TGTGCCAGCCAACTCGCTAGCAATCAGCCCCAGCATTTT
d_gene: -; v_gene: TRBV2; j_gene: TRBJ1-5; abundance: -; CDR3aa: CASSEQGIMRQPQHF; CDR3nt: TGTGCCAGCAGTGAACAGGGGATCATGAGGCAGCCCCAGCATTTT
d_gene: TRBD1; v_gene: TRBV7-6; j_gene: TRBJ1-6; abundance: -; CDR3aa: CASSAYRGRNNSPLHF; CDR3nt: TGTGCCAGCAGCGCTTACAGGGGGCGGAATAATTCACCCCTCCACTTT
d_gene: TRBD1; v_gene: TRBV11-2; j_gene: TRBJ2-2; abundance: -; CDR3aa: CASSYRDRGGGELFF; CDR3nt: TGTGCCAGCAGCTACCGGGACAGGGGTGGCGGGGAGCTGTTTTTT
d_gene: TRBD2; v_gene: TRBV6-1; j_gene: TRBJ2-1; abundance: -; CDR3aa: CASSALSGTFYNEQFF; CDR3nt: TGTGCCAGCAGTGCCCTTAGCGGGACATTCTACAATGAGCAGTTCTTC
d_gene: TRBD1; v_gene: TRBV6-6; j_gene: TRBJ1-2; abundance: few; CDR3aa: CASSYGPGGIDGYTF; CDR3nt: TGTGCCAGCAGTTACGGGCCAGGGGGTATAGATGGCTACACCTTC
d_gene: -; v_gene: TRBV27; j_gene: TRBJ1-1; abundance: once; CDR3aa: CASSLSSRENTEAFF; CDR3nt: TGTGCCAGCAGTTTAAGTTCCAGGGAGAACACTGAAGCTTTCTTT
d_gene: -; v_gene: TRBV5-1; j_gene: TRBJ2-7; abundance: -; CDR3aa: CASSLLANSYEQYF; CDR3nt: TGCGCCAGCAGCTTGCTAGCGAACTCCTACGAGCAGTACTTC
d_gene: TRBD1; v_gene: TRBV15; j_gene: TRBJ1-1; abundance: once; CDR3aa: CATSRGGQGAGAFF; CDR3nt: TGTGCCACCAGCCGGGGGGGACAGGGGGCCGGAGCTTTCTTT
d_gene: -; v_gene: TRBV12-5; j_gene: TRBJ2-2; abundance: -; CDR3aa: CASGPLDSFVTGELFF; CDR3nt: TGTGCTAGTGGTCCGTTGGACAGTTTTGTCACCGGGGAGCTGTTTTTT
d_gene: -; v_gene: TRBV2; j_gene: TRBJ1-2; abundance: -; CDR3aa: CASTGHSFRNYGYTF; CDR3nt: TGTGCCAGCACGGGACACTCATTCCGAAACTATGGCTACACCTTC